The rows below give T cell receptor beta chains drawn from one sample of a study of tumor and adjacent non-tumor tissue in lung cancer. MiXCR was run by TCRdb on the multiplex PCR reads, yielding one entry per CDR3 protein. The sample lists some 120,000 distinct CDR3 sequences, approximately 71% occurring once. The sample comprised lung tumor tissue. The source of these receptors is a man aged 30 to 45 with non-small cell lung cancer. The CDR3 runs from the conserved cysteine through the conserved F or W. The D gene is left open where the match is weak. Not every row has a clone size; where given, it reads once, few, many or a size class.

v_call: TRBV20-1
j_call: TRBJ1-3
d_call: TRBD1
clone_size: .
cdr3_aa: CSARPTARGAGNTIYF
cdr3_nt: TGCAGTGCTAGACCTACTGCCAGGGGGGCTGGGAACACCATATATTTT

v_call: TRBV20-1
j_call: TRBJ2-7
d_call: .
clone_size: many
cdr3_aa: CSASGLEYEQYF
cdr3_nt: TGCAGTGCTAGTGGGTTAGAGTACGAGCAGTACTTC

v_call: TRBV6-5
j_call: TRBJ2-1
d_call: TRBD2
clone_size: once
cdr3_aa: CASSRAGGSYNERFF
cdr3_nt: TGTGCCAGTAGCCGAGCGGGGGGCTCCTACAATGAGCGGTTCTTC

v_call: TRBV7-9
j_call: TRBJ2-1
d_call: .
clone_size: many
cdr3_aa: CASSLPGERHEQFF
cdr3_nt: TGTGCCAGCAGCTTGCCTGGGGAACGACACGAGCAGTTCTTC

v_call: TRBV11-1
j_call: TRBJ1-1
d_call: .
clone_size: .
cdr3_aa: CVSSWTAVNNEAFF
cdr3_nt: TGTGTCAGCAGCTGGACGGCTGTGAACAATGAAGCTTTCTTT

v_call: TRBV12-3/TRBV12-4
j_call: TRBJ2-3
d_call: TRBD2
clone_size: .
cdr3_aa: CARSLAGGPADTQYF
cdr3_nt: TGTGCCAGAAGCTTAGCGGGAGGGCCCGCAGATACGCAGTATTTT

v_call: TRBV7-9
j_call: TRBJ2-1
d_call: .
clone_size: .
cdr3_aa: CVSSLASEQFF
cdr3_nt: TGTGTCAGCAGCTTAGCCAGTGAGCAGTTCTTC

v_call: TRBV13
j_call: TRBJ1-5
d_call: .
clone_size: few
cdr3_aa: CASSIPGDSNQPLHF
cdr3_nt: TGTGCCAGCAGCATCCCGGGGGATAGCAATCAGCCCCTGCATTTT

v_call: TRBV11-2
j_call: TRBJ2-7
d_call: .
clone_size: many
cdr3_aa: CASSLNRAEYEQYF
cdr3_nt: TGTGCCAGCAGCTTAAACAGGGCTGAGTACGAGCAGTACTTC

v_call: TRBV11-2
j_call: TRBJ2-5
d_call: .
clone_size: many
cdr3_aa: CASSHGTPPGTQYF
cdr3_nt: TGTGCCAGCAGCCACGGGACACCTCCCGGGACCCAGTACTTC

v_call: TRBV7-8
j_call: TRBJ1-6
d_call: .
clone_size: .
cdr3_aa: CASSSLQAGNSPLHF
cdr3_nt: TGTGCCAGCAGCTCATTACAGGCGGGGAATTCACCCCTCCACTTT

v_call: TRBV20-1
j_call: TRBJ2-3
d_call: .
clone_size: many
cdr3_aa: CSARIQGVGTDTQYF
cdr3_nt: TGCAGTGCTAGGATTCAGGGTGTAGGCACAGATACGCAGTATTTT

v_call: TRBV20-1
j_call: TRBJ1-6
d_call: TRBD1
clone_size: .
cdr3_aa: CSVRDPVDRAGSALHF
cdr3_nt: TGCAGTGTTAGAGATCCGGTGGACAGGGCCGGTTCAGCCCTCCACTTT

v_call: TRBV10-3
j_call: TRBJ1-5
d_call: .
clone_size: .
cdr3_aa: CATQNEIGRGQPQHF
cdr3_nt: TGTGCCACCCAGAACGAGATTGGGCGTGGGCAGCCCCAGCATTTT

v_call: TRBV29-1
j_call: TRBJ2-3
d_call: TRBD1
clone_size: .
cdr3_aa: CSGRQGALDTRYF
cdr3_nt: TGCAGCGGGAGACAGGGGGCTTTAGATACACGGTATTTT

v_call: TRBV4-1
j_call: TRBJ1-1
d_call: TRBD1
clone_size: many
cdr3_aa: CASSLTGDTEAFF
cdr3_nt: TGCGCCAGCAGCCTCACAGGGGACACTGAAGCTTTCTTT

v_call: TRBV6-5
j_call: TRBJ1-1
d_call: TRBD1
clone_size: many
cdr3_aa: CASSYRIPGQANTEAFF
cdr3_nt: TGTGCCAGCAGTTACCGAATCCCGGGACAGGCGAACACTGAAGCTTTCTTT

v_call: TRBV4-2
j_call: TRBJ1-2
d_call: .
clone_size: .
cdr3_aa: CASSREVAGLYDYTF
cdr3_nt: TGTGCCAGCAGCCGGGAAGTGGCAGGGCTATACGACTACACCTTC

v_call: TRBV6-5
j_call: TRBJ1-5
d_call: .
clone_size: many
cdr3_aa: CASRGTGQPQHF
cdr3_nt: TGTGCCAGCAGAGGAACAGGTCAGCCCCAGCATTTT

v_call: TRBV11-2
j_call: TRBJ2-5
d_call: .
clone_size: medium-sized
cdr3_aa: CASSLNRVQETQYF
cdr3_nt: TGTGCCAGCAGCCTAAACAGGGTCCAAGAGACCCAGTACTTC

v_call: TRBV27
j_call: TRBJ1-3
d_call: .
clone_size: .
cdr3_aa: CASAGQSGNTIYF
cdr3_nt: TGTGCCAGCGCCGGACAGTCTGGAAACACCATATATTTT

v_call: TRBV20-1
j_call: TRBJ2-3
d_call: TRBD2
clone_size: .
cdr3_aa: CSATCGLALDMQYF
cdr3_nt: TGCAGTGCTACCTGTGGACTAGCGTTGGATATGCAGTATTTT

v_call: TRBV4-2
j_call: TRBJ2-7
d_call: .
clone_size: .
cdr3_aa: CASNQDLTDLPYEQYF
cdr3_nt: TGTGCGAGCAACCAAGACCTGACAGATCTACCCTATGAGCAGTACTTC

v_call: TRBV11-2
j_call: TRBJ2-1
d_call: TRBD2
clone_size: .
cdr3_aa: CDSSLILAGIDEQFF
cdr3_nt: TGTGACAGCAGCCTAATACTAGCGGGGATTGATGAGCAGTTCTTC